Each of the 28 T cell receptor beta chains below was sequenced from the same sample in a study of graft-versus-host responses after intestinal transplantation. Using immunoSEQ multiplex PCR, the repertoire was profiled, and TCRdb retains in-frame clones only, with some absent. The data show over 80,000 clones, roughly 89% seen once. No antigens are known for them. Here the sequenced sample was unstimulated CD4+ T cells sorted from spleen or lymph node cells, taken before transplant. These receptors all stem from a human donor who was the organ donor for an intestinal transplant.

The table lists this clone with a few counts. The CDR3 here is CASSAPGQGHSPLHF. CDR3 in DNA: TGTGCCAGCAGTGCCCCGGGACAGGGTCATTCACCCCTCCACTTT. The rearrangement joins TRBV6-6 to TRBJ1-6; 9 bases fit TRBD1. The junction had 7 bases not matched to a gene; V was cut back by 5 bases and J by 8 bases. Germline V CDR1 and CDR2: MNHNY, SVGAGI (reference sequence). The CDR3 contains 15 residues.

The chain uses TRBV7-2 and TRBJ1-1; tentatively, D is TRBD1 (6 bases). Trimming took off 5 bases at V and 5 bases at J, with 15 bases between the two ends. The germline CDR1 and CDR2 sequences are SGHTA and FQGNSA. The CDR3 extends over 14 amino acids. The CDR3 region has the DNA TGTGCCAGCAGCCTCTCCCGGACAGTTACTGAAGCTTTCTTT. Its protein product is CASSLSRTVTEAFF.

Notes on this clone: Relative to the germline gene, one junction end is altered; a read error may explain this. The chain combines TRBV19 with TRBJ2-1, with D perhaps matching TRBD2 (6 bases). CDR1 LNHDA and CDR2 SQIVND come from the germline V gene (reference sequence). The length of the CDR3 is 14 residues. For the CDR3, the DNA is TGTGCCAGTAGGATAGGTCCGGGGCGGGGTGGGCAGTTCTTC. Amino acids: CASRIGPGRGGQFF.

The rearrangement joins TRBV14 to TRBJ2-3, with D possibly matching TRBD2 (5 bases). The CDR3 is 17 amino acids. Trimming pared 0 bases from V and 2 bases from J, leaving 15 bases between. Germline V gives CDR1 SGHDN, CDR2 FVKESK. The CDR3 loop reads CASSQDLLVRATDTQYF. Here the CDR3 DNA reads TGTGCCAGCAGCCAAGATCTTTTGGTGCGGGCCACAGATACGCAGTATTTT. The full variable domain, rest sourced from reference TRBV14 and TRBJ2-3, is EAGVTQFPSHSVIEKGQTVTLRCDPISGHDNLYWYRRVMGKEIKFLLHFVKESKQDESGMPNNRFLAERTGGTYSTLKVQPAELEDSGVYFCASSQDLLVRATDTQYFGPGTRLTVL.

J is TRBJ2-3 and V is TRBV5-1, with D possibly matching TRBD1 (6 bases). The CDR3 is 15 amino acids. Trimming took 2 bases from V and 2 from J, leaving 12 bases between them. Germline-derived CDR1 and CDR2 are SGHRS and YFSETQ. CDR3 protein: CASSFPTGPTDTQYF. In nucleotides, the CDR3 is TGCGCCAGCAGCTTCCCGACAGGCCCCACAGATACGCAGTATTTT.

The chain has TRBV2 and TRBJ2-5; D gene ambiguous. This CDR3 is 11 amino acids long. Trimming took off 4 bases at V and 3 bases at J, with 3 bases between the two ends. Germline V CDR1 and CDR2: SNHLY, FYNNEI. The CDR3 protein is CASSVKETQYF. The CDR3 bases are TGTGCCAGCAGTGTTAAAGAGACCCAGTACTTC.

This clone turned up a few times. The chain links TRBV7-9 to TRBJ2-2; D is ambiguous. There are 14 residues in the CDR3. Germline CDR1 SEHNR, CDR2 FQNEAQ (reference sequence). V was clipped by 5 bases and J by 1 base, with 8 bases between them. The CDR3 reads CASSLTGNTGELFF. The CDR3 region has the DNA TGTGCCAGCAGCCTAACGGGGAACACCGGGGAGCTGTTTTTT.

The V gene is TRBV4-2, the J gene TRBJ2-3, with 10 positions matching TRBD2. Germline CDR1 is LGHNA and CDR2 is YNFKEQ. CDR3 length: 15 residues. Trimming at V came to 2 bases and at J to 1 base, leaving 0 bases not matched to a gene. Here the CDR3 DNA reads TGTGCCAGCAGCCAACTAGCGGGGGGCACAGATACGCAGTATTTT. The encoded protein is CASSQLAGGTDTQYF.

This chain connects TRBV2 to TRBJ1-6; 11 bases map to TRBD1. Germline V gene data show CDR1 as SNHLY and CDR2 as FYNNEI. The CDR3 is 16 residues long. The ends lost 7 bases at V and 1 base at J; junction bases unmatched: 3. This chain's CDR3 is CASKRDRGSYNSPLHF. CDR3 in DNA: TGTGCCAGCAAGCGGGACAGGGGGTCCTATAATTCACCCCTCCACTTT.

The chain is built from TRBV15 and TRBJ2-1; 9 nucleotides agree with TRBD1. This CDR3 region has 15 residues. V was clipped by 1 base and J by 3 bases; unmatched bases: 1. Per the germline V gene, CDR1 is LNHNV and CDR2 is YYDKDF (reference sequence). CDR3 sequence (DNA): TGTGCCACCAGCAGAGTGGACAGGGGCTACAATGAGCAGTTCTTC. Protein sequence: CATSRVDRGYNEQFF.

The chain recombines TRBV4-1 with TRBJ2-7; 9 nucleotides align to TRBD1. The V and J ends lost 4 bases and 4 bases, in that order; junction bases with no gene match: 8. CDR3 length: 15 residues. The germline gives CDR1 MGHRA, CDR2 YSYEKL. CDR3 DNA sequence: TGCGCCAGCAGCCTACTTTTGGGACAGGGATACGAGCAGTACTTC. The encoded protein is CASSLLLGQGYEQYF.

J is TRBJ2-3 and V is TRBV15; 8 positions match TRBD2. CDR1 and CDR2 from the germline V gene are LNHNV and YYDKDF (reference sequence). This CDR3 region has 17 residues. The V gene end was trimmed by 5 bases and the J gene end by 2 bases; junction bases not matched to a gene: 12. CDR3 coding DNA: TGTGCCACCAGCGGTCAGCGGGGGTCCATAACCACAGATACGCAGTATTTT. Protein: CATSGQRGSITTDTQYF.

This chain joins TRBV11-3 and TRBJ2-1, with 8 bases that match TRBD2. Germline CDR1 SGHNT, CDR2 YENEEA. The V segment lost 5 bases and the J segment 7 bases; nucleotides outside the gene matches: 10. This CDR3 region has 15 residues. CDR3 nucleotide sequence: TGTGCCAGCAGCCCTAGCGGGCTACCCGGGAATGAGCAGTTCTTC. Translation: CASSPSGLPGNEQFF.

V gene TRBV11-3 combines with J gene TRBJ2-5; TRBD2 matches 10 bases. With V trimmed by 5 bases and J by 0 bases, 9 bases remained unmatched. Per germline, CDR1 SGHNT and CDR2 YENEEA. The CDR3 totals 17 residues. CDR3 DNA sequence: TGTGCCAGCAGCCCCGGACTAGCGGAGACCTACCAAGAGACCCAGTACTTC. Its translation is CASSPGLAETYQETQYF.

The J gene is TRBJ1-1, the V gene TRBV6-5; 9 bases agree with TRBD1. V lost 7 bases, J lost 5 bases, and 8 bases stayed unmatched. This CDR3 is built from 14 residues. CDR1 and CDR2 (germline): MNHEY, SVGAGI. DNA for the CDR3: TGTGCCAGCACCCTAGGACAGGGGTGGACTGAAGCTTTCTTT. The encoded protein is CASTLGQGWTEAFF.

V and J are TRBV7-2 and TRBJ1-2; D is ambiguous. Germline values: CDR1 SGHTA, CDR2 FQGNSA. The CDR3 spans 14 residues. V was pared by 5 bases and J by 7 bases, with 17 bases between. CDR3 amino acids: CASSPPGHVFGYTF. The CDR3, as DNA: TGTGCCAGCAGCCCTCCGGGTCACGTTTTTGGCTACACCTTC.

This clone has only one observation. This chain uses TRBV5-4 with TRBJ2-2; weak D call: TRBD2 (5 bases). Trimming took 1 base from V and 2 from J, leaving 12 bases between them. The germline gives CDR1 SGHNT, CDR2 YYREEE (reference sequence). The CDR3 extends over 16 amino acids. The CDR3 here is CASSLRVEVNTGELFF. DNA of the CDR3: TGTGCCAGCAGCTTGCGGGTGGAGGTCAACACCGGGGAGCTGTTTTTT.

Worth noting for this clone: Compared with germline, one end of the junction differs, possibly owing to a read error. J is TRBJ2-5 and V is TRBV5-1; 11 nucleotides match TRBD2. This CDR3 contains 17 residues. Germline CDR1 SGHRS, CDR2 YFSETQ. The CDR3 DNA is TGCGCCAGCAGGTTGGGGCTAGCGGGGGGACTGCAAGAGACCCAGTACTTC. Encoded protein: CASRLGLAGGLQETQYF.

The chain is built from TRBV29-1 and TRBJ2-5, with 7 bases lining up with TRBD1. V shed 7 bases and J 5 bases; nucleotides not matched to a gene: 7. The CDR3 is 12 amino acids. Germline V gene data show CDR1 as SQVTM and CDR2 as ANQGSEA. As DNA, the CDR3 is TGCAGCGGCCGGACAGGATGGGAGACCCAGTACTTC. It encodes CSGRTGWETQYF.

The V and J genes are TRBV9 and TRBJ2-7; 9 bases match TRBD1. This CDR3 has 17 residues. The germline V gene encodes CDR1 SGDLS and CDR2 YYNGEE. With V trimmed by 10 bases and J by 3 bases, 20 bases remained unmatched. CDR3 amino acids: CAGPPRNRGLPYYEQYF. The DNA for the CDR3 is TGTGCCGGCCCCCCCCGGAACAGGGGGCTTCCCTACTACGAGCAGTACTTC.

As DNA, the CDR3 is TGTGCCAGCAGCGTAGCCGGGACTAGCGGGGGCATGGACCCAACCTACGAGCAGTACTTC. Amino acids: CASSVAGTSGGMDPTYEQYF. The rearrangement joins TRBV9 to TRBJ2-7, with 14 nucleotides matching TRBD2. CDR3 length equals 20 residues. Germline CDR1 SGDLS, CDR2 YYNGEE. Trimming took 0 bases from V and 2 from J; bases not matched to a gene: 13.

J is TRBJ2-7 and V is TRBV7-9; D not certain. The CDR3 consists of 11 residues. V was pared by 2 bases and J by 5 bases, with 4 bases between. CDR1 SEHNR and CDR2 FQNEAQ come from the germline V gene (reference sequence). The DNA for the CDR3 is TGTGCCAGCAGCTTAAGCCACGAGCAGTACTTC. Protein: CASSLSHEQYF.

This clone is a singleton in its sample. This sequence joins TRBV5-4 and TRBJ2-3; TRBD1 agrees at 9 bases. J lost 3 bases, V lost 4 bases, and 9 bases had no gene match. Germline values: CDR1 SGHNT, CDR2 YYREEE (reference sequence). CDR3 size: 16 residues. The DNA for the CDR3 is TGTGCCAGCAGCGTGGTTGAAGGACAGGGGACAGATACGCAGTATTTT. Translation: CASSVVEGQGTDTQYF.

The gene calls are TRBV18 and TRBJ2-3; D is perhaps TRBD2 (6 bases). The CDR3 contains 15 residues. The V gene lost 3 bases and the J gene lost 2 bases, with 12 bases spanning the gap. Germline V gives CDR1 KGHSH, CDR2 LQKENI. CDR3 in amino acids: CASSPWPSATDTQYF. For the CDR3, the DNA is TGTGCCAGCTCACCGTGGCCTAGCGCCACAGATACGCAGTATTTT.

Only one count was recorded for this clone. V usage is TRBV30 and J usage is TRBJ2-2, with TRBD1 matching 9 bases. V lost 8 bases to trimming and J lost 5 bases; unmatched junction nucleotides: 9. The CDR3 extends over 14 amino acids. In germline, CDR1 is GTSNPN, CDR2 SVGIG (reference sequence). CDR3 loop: CAGPGQGSTGELFF. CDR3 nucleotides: TGTGCCGGACCGGGACAGGGATCGACCGGGGAGCTGTTTTTT. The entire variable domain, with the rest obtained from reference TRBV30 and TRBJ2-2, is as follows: SQTIHQWPATLVQPVGSPLSLECTVEGTSNPNLYWYRQAAGRGLQLLFYSVGIGQISSEVPQNLSASRPQDRQFILSSKKLLLSDSGFYLCAGPGQGSTGELFFGEGSRLTVL.

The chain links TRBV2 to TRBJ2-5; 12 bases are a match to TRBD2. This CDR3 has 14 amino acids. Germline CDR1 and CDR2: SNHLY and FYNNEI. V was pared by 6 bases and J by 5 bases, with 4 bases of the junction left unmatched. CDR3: CASRVGLAGETQYF. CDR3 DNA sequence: TGTGCCAGCAGGGTTGGACTAGCGGGGGAGACCCAGTACTTC. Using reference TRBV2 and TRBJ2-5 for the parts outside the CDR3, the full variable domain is EPEVTQTPSHQVTQMGQEVILRCVPISNHLYFYWYRQILGQKVEFLVSFYNNEISEKSEIFDDQFSVERPDGSNFTLKIRSTKLEDSAMYFCASRVGLAGETQYFGPGTRLLVL.

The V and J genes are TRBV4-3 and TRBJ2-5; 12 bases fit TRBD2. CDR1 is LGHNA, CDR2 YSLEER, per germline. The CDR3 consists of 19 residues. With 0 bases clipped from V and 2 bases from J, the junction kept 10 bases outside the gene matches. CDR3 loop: CASSQDVWLAGGLQETQYF. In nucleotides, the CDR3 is TGCGCCAGCAGCCAAGATGTTTGGCTAGCGGGGGGGTTACAAGAGACCCAGTACTTC.

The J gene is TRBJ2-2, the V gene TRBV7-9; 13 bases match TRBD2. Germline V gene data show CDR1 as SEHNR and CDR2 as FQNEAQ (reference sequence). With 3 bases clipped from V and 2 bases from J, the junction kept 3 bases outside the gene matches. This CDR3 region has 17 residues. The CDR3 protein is CASSLGLAGSNTGELFF. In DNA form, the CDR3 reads TGTGCCAGCAGCTTGGGACTAGCGGGGTCCAACACCGGGGAGCTGTTTTTT.